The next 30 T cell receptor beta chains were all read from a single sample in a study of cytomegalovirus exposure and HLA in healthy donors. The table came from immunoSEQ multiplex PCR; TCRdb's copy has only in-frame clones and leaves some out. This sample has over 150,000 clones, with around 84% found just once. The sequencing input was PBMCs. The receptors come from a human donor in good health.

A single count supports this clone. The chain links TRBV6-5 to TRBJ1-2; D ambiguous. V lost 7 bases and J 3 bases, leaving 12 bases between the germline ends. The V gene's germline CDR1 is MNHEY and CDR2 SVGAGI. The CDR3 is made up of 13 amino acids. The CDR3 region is CASNGGKHYGYTF. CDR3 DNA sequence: TGTGCCAGCAACGGAGGGAAGCACTATGGCTACACCTTC.

The chain's CDR3 is CASSLSPGRSGNTIYF. CDR3 in DNA: TGCGCCAGCAGCTTGTCGCCAGGGAGGTCTGGAAACACCATATATTTT. The chain recombines TRBV5-1 with TRBJ1-3; maybe TRBD1 (5 bases). Germline CDR1 reads SGHRS; CDR2 reads YFSETQ. The CDR3 spans 16 residues. V was trimmed by 1 base and J by 1 base, leaving 12 bases between them.

In nucleotides, the CDR3 is TGTGCCAGCAGCCCGGGACAGAGGCCCACAGATACGCAGTATTTT. This sequence encodes CASSPGQRPTDTQYF. The rearrangement joins TRBV6-1 to TRBJ2-3; TRBD1 matches at 7 bases. CDR3 length equals 15 residues. V was pared by 6 bases and J by 2 bases, with 8 bases of the junction left unmatched. Germline V gene lookup returns CDR1 MNHNS and CDR2 SASEGT.

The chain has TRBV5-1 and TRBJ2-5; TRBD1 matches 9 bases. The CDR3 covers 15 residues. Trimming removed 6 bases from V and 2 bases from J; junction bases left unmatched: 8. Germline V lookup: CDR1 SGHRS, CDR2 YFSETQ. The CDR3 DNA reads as TGCGCCAGCAACCGACAGGGGGGGATACAAGAGACCCAGTACTTC. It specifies CASNRQGGIQETQYF.

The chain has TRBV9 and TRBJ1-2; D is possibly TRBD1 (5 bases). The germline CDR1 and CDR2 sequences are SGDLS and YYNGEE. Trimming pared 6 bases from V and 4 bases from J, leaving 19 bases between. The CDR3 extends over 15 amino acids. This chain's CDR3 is CASTVGGDTRYGYTF. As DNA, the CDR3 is TGTGCCAGCACCGTCGGGGGGGATACACGCTATGGCTACACCTTC.

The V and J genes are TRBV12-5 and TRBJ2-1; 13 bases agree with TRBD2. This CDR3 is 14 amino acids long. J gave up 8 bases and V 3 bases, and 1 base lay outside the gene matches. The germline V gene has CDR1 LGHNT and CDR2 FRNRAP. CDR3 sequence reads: CASGFGLAGDEQFF. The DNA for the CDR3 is TGTGCTAGTGGTTTTGGACTAGCGGGGGATGAGCAGTTCTTC.

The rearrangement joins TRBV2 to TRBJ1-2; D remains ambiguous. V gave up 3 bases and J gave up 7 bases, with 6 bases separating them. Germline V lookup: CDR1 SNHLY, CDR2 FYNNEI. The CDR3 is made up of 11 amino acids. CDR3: CASSDPGGYTF. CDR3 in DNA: TGTGCCAGCAGTGACCCCGGTGGCTACACCTTC.

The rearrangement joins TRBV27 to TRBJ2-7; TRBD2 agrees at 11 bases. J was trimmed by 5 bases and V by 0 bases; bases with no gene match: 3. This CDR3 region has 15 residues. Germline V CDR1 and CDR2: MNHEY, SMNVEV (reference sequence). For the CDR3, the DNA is TGTGCCAGCAGTTTATCGTTGACTAGCGGGAACGAGCAGTACTTC. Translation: CASSLSLTSGNEQYF.

The CDR3 is CASSSGINTEAFF. CDR3 nucleotides: TGTGCCAGTAGTAGCGGGATTAACACTGAAGCTTTCTTT. The V gene is TRBV19, the J gene TRBJ1-1; D ambiguous. The CDR3 sequence is 13 residues long. Trimming cost V 4 bases and J 2 bases, with 8 bases left between them. Germline CDR1 is LNHDA and CDR2 is SQIVND (reference sequence).

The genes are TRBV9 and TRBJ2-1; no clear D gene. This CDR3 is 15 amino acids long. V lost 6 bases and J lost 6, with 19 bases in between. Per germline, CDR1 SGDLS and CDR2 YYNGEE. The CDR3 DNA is TGTGCCAGCACCCCGTGGAGTCCGAAAAGCAATGAGCAGTTCTTC. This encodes CASTPWSPKSNEQFF.

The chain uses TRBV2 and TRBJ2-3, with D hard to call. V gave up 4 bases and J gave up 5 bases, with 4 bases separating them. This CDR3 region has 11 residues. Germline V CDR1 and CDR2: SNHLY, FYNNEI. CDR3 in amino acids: CASSAGDTQYF. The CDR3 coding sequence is TGTGCCAGCAGTGCAGGAGATACGCAGTATTTT. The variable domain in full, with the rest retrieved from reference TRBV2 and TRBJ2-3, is EPEVTQTPSHQVTQMGQEVILRCVPISNHLYFYWYRQILGQKVEFLVSFYNNEISEKSEIFDDQFSVERPDGSNFTLKIRSTKLEDSAMYFCASSAGDTQYFGPGTRLTVL.

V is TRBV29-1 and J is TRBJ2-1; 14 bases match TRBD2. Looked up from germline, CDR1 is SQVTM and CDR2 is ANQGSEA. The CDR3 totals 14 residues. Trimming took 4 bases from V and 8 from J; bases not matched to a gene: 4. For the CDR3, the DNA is TGCAGCGTTGGTCGACTAGCGGGGGGGGATGAGCAGTTCTTC. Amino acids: CSVGRLAGGDEQFF.

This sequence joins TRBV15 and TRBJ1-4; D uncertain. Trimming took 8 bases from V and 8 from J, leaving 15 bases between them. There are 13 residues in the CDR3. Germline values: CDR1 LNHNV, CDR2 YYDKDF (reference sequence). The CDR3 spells CATLSRVGEKLFF. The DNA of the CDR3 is TGTGCCACCCTGTCCCGGGTTGGCGAAAAACTGTTTTTT.

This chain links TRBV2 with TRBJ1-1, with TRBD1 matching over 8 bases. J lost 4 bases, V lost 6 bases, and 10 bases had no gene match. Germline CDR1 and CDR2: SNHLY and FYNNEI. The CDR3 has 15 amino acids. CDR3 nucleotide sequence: TGTGCCAGCAGCGCGGACAGGGAGAGACGCACTGAAGCTTTCTTT. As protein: CASSADRERRTEAFF. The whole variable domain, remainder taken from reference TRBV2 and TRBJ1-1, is EPEVTQTPSHQVTQMGQEVILRCVPISNHLYFYWYRQILGQKVEFLVSFYNNEISEKSEIFDDQFSVERPDGSNFTLKIRSTKLEDSAMYFCASSADRERRTEAFFGQGTRLTVV.

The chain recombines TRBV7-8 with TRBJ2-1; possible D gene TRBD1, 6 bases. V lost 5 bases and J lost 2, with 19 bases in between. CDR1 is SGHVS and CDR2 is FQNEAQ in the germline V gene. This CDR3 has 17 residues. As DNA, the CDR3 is TGTGCCAGCAGCCTCACGTCTACAGGGTTTCCCTACAATGAGCAGTTCTTC. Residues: CASSLTSTGFPYNEQFF.

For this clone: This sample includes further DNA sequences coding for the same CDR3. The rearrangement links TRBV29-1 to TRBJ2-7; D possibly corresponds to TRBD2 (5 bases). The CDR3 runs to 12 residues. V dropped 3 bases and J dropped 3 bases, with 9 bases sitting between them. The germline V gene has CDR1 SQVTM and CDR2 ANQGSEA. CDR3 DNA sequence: TGCAGCGTTGAGTCCGGGGACTACGAGCAGTACTTC. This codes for CSVESGDYEQYF.

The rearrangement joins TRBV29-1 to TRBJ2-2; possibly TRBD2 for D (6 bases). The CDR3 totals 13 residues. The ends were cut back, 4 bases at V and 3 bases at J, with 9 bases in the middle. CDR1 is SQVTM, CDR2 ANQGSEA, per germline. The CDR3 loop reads CSVGGIYTGELFF. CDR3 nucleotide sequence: TGCAGCGTTGGCGGGATATACACCGGGGAGCTGTTTTTT.

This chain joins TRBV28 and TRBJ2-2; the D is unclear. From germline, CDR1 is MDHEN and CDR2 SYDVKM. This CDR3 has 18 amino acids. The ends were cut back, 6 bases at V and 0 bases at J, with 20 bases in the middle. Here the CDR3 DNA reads TGTGCCAGCAGGTTACGAGACACCGCTCCGACGAACACCGGGGAGCTGTTTTTT. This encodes CASRLRDTAPTNTGELFF.

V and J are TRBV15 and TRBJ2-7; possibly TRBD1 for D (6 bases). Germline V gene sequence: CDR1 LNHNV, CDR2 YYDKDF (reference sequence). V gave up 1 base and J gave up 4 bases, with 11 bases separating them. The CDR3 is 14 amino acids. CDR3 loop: CATSRADTGYEQYF. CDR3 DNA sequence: TGTGCCACCAGCAGAGCCGACACAGGGTACGAGCAGTACTTC.

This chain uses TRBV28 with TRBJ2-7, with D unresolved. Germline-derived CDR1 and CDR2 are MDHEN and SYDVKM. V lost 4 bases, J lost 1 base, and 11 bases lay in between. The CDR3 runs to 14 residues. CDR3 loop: CASSSPGSSYEQYF. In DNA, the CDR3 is TGTGCCAGCAGTTCACCCGGTTCGTCCTACGAGCAGTACTTC.

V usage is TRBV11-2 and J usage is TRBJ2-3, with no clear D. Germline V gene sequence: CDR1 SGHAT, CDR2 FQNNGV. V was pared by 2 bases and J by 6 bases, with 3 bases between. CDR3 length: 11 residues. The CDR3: CASSLQDTQYF. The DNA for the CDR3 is TGTGCCAGCAGCTTACAGGATACGCAGTATTTT.

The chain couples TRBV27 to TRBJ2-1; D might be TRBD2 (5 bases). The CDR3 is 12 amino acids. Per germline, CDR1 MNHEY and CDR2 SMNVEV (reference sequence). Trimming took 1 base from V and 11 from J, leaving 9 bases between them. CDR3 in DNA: TGTGCCAGCAGTTTATACCGGGGAAAGCAGTTCTTC. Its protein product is CASSLYRGKQFF.

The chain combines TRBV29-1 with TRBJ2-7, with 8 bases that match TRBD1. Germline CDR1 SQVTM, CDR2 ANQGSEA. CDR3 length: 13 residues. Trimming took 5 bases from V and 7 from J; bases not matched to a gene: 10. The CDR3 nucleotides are TGCAGCGTTCGGGGCAGGGGGCTAATTGAGCAGTACTTC. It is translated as CSVRGRGLIEQYF.

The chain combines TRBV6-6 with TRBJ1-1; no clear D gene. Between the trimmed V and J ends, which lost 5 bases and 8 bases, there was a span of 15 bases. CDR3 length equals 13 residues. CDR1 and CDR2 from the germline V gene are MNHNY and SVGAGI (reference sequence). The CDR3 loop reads CASSQVDGLEAFF. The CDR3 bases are TGTGCCAGCAGTCAGGTCGATGGGTTGGAAGCTTTCTTT.

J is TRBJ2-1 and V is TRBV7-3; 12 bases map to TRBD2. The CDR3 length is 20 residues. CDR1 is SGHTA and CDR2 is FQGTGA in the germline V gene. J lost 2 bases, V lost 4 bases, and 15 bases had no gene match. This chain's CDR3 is CASSSDSLAGGSTTYNEQFF. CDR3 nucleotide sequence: TGTGCCAGCAGCTCGGACTCACTAGCGGGGGGCTCAACTACCTACAATGAGCAGTTCTTC.

CDR3 amino acids: CASSPRQGLNTEAFF. The CDR3 nucleotides read TGTGCCAGCAGCCCTCGACAGGGCCTGAACACTGAAGCTTTCTTT. The genes are TRBV5-4 and TRBJ1-1, with 7 bases lining up with TRBD1. J lost 0 bases, V lost 4 bases, and 6 bases had no gene match. Germline V lookup: CDR1 SGHNT, CDR2 YYREEE (reference sequence). This CDR3 has 15 residues.

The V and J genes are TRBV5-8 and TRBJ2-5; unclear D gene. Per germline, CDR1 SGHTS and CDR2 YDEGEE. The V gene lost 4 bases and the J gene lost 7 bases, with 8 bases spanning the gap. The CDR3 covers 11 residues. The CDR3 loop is CASSPSGTQYF. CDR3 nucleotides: TGTGCCAGCAGCCCGTCCGGGACCCAGTACTTC.

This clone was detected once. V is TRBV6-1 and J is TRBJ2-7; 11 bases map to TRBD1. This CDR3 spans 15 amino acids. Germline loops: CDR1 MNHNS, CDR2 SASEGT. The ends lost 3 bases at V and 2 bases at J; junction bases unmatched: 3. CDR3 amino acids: CASSDWTGGAYEQYF. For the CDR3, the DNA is TGTGCCAGCAGTGACTGGACAGGGGGCGCCTACGAGCAGTACTTC.

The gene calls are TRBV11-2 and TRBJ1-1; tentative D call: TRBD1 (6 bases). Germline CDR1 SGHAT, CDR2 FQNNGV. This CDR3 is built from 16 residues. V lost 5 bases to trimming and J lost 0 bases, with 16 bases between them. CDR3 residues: CASSRTGSSMNTEAFF. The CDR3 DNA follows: TGTGCCAGCAGCCGTACAGGGTCGAGCATGAACACTGAAGCTTTCTTT. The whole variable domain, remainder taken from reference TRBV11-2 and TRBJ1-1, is EAGVAQSPRYKIIEKRQSVAFWCNPISGHATLYWYQQILGQGPKLLIQFQNNGVVDDSQLPKDRFSAERLKGVDSTLKIQPAKLEDSAVYLCASSRTGSSMNTEAFFGQGTRLTVV.

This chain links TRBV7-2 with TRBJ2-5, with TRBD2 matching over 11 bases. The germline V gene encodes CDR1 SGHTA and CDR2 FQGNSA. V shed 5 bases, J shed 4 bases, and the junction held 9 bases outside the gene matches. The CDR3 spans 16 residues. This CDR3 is CASSLSGLAEPETQYF. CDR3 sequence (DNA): TGTGCCAGCAGCCTATCGGGACTAGCGGAACCAGAGACCCAGTACTTC.